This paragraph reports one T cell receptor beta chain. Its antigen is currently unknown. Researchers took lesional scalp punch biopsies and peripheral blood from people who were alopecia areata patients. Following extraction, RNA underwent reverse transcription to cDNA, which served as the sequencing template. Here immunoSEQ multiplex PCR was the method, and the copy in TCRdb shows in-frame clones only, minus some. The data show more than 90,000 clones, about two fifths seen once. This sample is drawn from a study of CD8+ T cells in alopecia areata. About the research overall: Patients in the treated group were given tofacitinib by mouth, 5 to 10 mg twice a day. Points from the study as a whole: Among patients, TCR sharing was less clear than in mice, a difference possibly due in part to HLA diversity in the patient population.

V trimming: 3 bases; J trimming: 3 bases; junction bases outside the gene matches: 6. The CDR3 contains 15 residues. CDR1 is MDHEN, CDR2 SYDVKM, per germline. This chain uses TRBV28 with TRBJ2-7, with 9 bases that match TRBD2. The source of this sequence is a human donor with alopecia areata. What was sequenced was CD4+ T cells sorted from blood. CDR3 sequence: CASSLYASGNYEQYF. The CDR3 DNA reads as TGTGCCAGCAGTTTGTATGCTAGCGGGAACTACGAGCAGTACTTC. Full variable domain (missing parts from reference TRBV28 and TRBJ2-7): DVKVTQSSRYLVKRTGEKVFLECVQDMDHENMFWYRQDPGLGLRLIYFSYDVKMKEKGDIPEGYSVSREKKERFSLILESASTNQTSMYLCASSLYASGNYEQYFGPGTRLTVT.